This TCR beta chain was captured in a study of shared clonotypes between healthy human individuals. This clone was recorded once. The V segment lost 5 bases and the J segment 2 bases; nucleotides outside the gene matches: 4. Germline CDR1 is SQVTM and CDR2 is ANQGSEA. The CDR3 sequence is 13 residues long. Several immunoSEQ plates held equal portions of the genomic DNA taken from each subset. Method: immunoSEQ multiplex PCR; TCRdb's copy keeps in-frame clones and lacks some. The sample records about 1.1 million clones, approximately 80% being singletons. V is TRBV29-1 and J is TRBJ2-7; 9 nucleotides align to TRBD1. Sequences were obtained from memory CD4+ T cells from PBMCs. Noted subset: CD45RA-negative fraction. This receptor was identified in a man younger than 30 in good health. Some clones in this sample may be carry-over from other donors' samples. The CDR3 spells CSVSRDRAYEQYF. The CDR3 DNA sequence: TGCAGCGTTTCCCGGGACAGGGCCTACGAGCAGTACTTC.